The 18 T cell receptor beta chains in this list originate from one sample, sequenced in a study of cytomegalovirus exposure and HLA in healthy donors (dated by TCRdb to 2017 to 2019). The library relied on the immunoSEQ multiplex PCR assay. For the multiplex PCR, a mixture combining 60 forward primers for TCR Vbeta segments and 13 reverse primers for TCR Jbeta segments was used. The table comes from immuneACCESS by way of TCRdb, which keeps in-frame sequences with V and J called. Part of the clones is missing from these tables; in studies checked, under half for an unresolved V gene and the rest for unknown reasons. For this sample the table gives 98,000 or so clones, of which about a tenth were detected only once. The top ten clones comprise 5.5% to 7.5% of the sample. Sequenced sample: PBMCs. Receptor source: a middle-aged man in good health and CMV-seropositive.

This chain uses TRBV2 with TRBJ2-3, with TRBD2 identical over 8 bases. The ends lost 4 bases at V and 2 bases at J; junction bases unmatched: 5. Germline CDR1 and CDR2: SNHLY and FYNNEI. The length of the CDR3 is 15 residues. CDR3 bases: TGTGCCAGCAGTGGACTAGCGCAGAACACAGATACGCAGTATTTT. Translating it yields CASSGLAQNTDTQYF.

The V gene is TRBV19, the J gene TRBJ2-7; 9 bases align to TRBD2. Germline-derived CDR1 and CDR2 are LNHDA and SQIVND (reference sequence). CDR3 length equals 15 residues. J gave up 2 bases and V 4 bases, and 6 bases lay outside the gene matches. The CDR3 reads CASSKAGLATYEQYF. The CDR3 DNA follows: TGTGCCAGTAGTAAGGCGGGACTAGCTACCTACGAGCAGTACTTC.

A few counts support this clone. The chain couples TRBV10-3 to TRBJ2-1; the match to TRBD1 covers 7 bases. Per the germline V gene, CDR1 is ENHRY and CDR2 is SYGVKD. The J segment lost 6 bases and the V segment lost 5 bases, leaving 13 bases of the junction unmatched. The CDR3 is 16 residues long. The CDR3 is CAISQAQGKIVNEQFF. In DNA, the CDR3 is TGTGCCATCAGTCAAGCACAGGGGAAGATTGTCAATGAGCAGTTCTTC.

This chain links TRBV7-9 with TRBJ1-5, with a tentative D call TRBD1 (5 bases). There are 13 residues in the CDR3. The germline V and J ends were trimmed by 1 base and 9 bases, with 10 bases remaining between them. The germline V gene has CDR1 SEHNR and CDR2 FQNEAQ (reference sequence). The CDR3 spells CASSLDPDMPQHF. The DNA of the CDR3 is TGTGCCAGCAGCTTAGATCCGGACATGCCCCAGCATTTT.

The chain uses TRBV9 and TRBJ2-2; tentatively, D is TRBD2 (5 bases). This CDR3 has 14 amino acids. Trimming stripped 3 bases from V and 3 bases from J, with 9 bases between. Germline loops: CDR1 SGDLS, CDR2 YYNGEE. CDR3 in amino acids: CASSATRDTGELFF. Written as DNA, the CDR3 is TGTGCCAGCAGCGCCACTAGGGACACCGGGGAGCTGTTTTTT.

This clone was observed a handful of times. This sequence joins TRBV5-8 and TRBJ1-1; 11 bases are a match to TRBD1. V shed 2 bases, J shed 4 bases, and the junction held 7 bases outside the gene matches. This CDR3 has 16 residues. CDR1 and CDR2 from the germline V gene are SGHTS and YDEGEE. CDR3: CASSLGQGARSTEAFF. CDR3 in DNA: TGTGCCAGCAGCTTAGGACAGGGGGCGCGTAGCACTGAAGCTTTCTTT.

This clone came up a few times. The rearrangement uses TRBV6-5 and TRBJ2-5, with 7 nucleotides matching TRBD1. Germline V gene data show CDR1 as MNHEY and CDR2 as SVGAGI. The length of the CDR3 is 15 residues. With V trimmed by 7 bases and J by 0 bases, 8 bases remained unmatched. This CDR3 is CASNRGTANQETQYF. For the CDR3, the DNA is TGTGCCAGCAACCGAGGGACAGCTAACCAAGAGACCCAGTACTTC.

This clone has a handful of counts. DNA for the CDR3: TGTGCCAGTAGACTAGCGGGGCACACCGGGGAGCTGTTTTTT. Translated: CASRLAGHTGELFF. J is TRBJ2-2 and V is TRBV19; 10 positions match TRBD2. In germline, CDR1 is LNHDA, CDR2 SQIVND (reference sequence). This CDR3 is built from 14 residues. The trim removed 6 bases at V and 3 bases at J, leaving 1 base unmatched.

This chain connects TRBV21-1 to TRBJ1-4; whether TRBD1, the table's D call, matches the DNA was not checked. TRBV21-1 is annotated as a pseudogene. The CDR3 spans 14 residues. The CDR3 DNA is TGTGCCAGCAGCAAACAGGGTCGTAATGAAAAACTGTTTTTT. Its translation is CASSKQGRNEKLFF.

Details on this clone: Lacking the conserved final phenylalanine or tryptophan, this CDR3 likely reflects a read error. The chain carries TRBV29-1 and TRBJ1-2; D might be TRBD1 (5 bases). Germline CDR1 reads SQVTM; CDR2 reads ANQGSEA. This CDR3 comprises 11 residues. Deletions cut 6 bases from V and 3 bases from J, with 8 bases between. The CDR3 spells CSVDIHYGYTL. The CDR3 DNA is TGCAGCGTGGACATTCACTATGGCTACACCCTC.

The rearrangement links TRBV7-8 to TRBJ2-3; D is unclear. The CDR3 length is 14 residues. The V and J ends lost 0 bases and 2 bases respectively, with 6 bases between them. The germline CDR1 and CDR2 sequences are SGHVS and FQNEAQ. The CDR3: CASSLAQFTDTQYF. The CDR3, as DNA: TGTGCCAGCAGCTTAGCTCAATTCACAGATACGCAGTATTTT. The whole variable domain, remainder taken from reference TRBV7-8 and TRBJ2-3, is GAGVSQSPRYKVAKRGQDVALRCDPISGHVSLFWYQQALGQGPEFLTYFQNEAQLDKSGLPSDRFFAERPEGSVSTLKIQRTQQEDSAVYLCASSLAQFTDTQYFGPGTRLTVL.

This clone was seen a few times. J is TRBJ2-5 and V is TRBV6-6; TRBD2 matches at 8 bases. The V segment lost 2 bases and the J segment 5 bases; nucleotides outside the gene matches: 7. Germline V lookup: CDR1 MNHNY, CDR2 SVGAGI (reference sequence). The CDR3 runs 15 residues. The CDR3 bases are TGTGCCAGCAGTTACACGGGAGGGCCGTGGGAGACCCAGTACTTC. Its translation is CASSYTGGPWETQYF.

The gene calls are TRBV7-2 and TRBJ2-5; 7 bases align to TRBD2. The CDR3 runs to 15 residues. V gave up 5 bases and J gave up 4 bases; unmatched junction bases: 10. Per the germline V gene, CDR1 is SGHTA and CDR2 is FQGNSA. The CDR3 DNA sequence: TGTGCCAGCAGCCAGGCCGTTAGGGAGGGAGAGACCCAGTACTTC. Amino acids: CASSQAVREGETQYF.

A few counts support this clone. V usage is TRBV11-2 and J usage is TRBJ2-3; 12 bases match TRBD2. CDR1 is SGHAT and CDR2 is FQNNGV in the germline V gene. The CDR3 has 15 residues. Trimming took 5 bases from V and 6 from J; bases not matched to a gene: 6. The CDR3 DNA is TGTGCCAGCAGCCATCTAGCGGGAGGGCACGATACGCAGTATTTT. Translated: CASSHLAGGHDTQYF. The whole variable domain, remainder taken from reference TRBV11-2 and TRBJ2-3, is EAGVAQSPRYKIIEKRQSVAFWCNPISGHATLYWYQQILGQGPKLLIQFQNNGVVDDSQLPKDRFSAERLKGVDSTLKIQPAKLEDSAVYLCASSHLAGGHDTQYFGPGTRLTVL.

This clone was counted between two and nine times. This rearrangement joins TRBV7-9 to TRBJ2-3, with D possibly TRBD1 on 6 matching bases. V lost 4 bases and J 4 bases, leaving 9 bases between the germline ends. This CDR3 region has 13 residues. Germline values: CDR1 SEHNR, CDR2 FQNEAQ (reference sequence). In nucleotides, the CDR3 is TGTGCCAGCAGCTCCAGGGGCGCAGATACGCAGTATTTT. Translation: CASSSRGADTQYF.

This clone was picked up a small number of times. This chain uses TRBV4-3 with TRBJ2-7; D gene uncertain. The V end lost 2 bases, the J end lost 0 bases, and 14 bases lay between the germline ends. The CDR3 covers 16 residues. The germline V gene has CDR1 LGHNA and CDR2 YSLEER. The CDR3 spells CASSQQPYSSSYEQYF. Here the CDR3 DNA reads TGCGCCAGCAGCCAACAACCCTACTCGAGCTCCTACGAGCAGTACTTC.

The chain links TRBV29-1 to TRBJ2-3; 9 bases agree with TRBD2. With 2 bases clipped from V and 4 bases from J, the junction kept 4 bases outside the gene matches. This CDR3 comprises 14 residues. Germline values: CDR1 SQVTM, CDR2 ANQGSEA. CDR3 in amino acids: CSVEPSGVPDTQYF. CDR3 nucleotide sequence: TGCAGCGTTGAACCTAGCGGGGTTCCAGATACGCAGTATTTT.

This clone was counted a few times. This sequence joins TRBV5-4 and TRBJ1-3; the match to TRBD1 covers 8 bases. Germline V gene data show CDR1 as SGHNT and CDR2 as YYREEE (reference sequence). The CDR3 loop spans 14 amino acids. The trim removed 6 bases at V and 4 bases at J, leaving 6 bases unmatched. CDR3 in DNA: TGTGCCAGCACCATACCAGGGGGCGGAAACACCATATATTTT. Its protein product is CASTIPGGGNTIYF.